This T cell receptor beta chain was identified in a study of OX40 agonist ivuxolimab in advanced cancers. Background on the study: Participants averaged approximately 65 years of age (range about 23 to 80) and were 75% to 90% male. Antecedent anti-PD-1, anti-PD-L1 or anti-CTLA-4 therapy was permissible, with approximately 44% having received some. Findings of the study overall: Partial responders dosed at 0.1-3.0 mg/kg displayed clonal expansion ranking among the lowest. CD4+ T cells averaged fewer expanded clones than CD8+ T cells.

The method was immunoSEQ multiplex PCR; TCRdb's version includes in-frame clones alone and lacks a portion of them. The sample includes roughly 93,000 clones, roughly 89% of them seen just once. Concerning this clone itself: The antigen remains unidentified.

This TCR was sampled from an adult with an advanced solid tumor such as melanoma, head and neck, liver or kidney cancer. Material: CD4+ or CD8+ T cells sorted from blood, obtained in a trial of the OX40 agonist ivuxolimab.

The chain's CDR3 is CAWSEGARSSYEQYF. The CDR3 bases are TGTGCCTGGAGTGAGGGGGCCAGATCCTCCTACGAGCAGTACTTC. V and J are TRBV30 and TRBJ2-7, with TRBD1 matching 7 bases. Germline CDR1 is GTSNPN and CDR2 is SVGIG (reference sequence). Trimming at V came to 1 base and at J to 0 bases, leaving 6 bases not matched to a gene. The CDR3 runs 15 residues.